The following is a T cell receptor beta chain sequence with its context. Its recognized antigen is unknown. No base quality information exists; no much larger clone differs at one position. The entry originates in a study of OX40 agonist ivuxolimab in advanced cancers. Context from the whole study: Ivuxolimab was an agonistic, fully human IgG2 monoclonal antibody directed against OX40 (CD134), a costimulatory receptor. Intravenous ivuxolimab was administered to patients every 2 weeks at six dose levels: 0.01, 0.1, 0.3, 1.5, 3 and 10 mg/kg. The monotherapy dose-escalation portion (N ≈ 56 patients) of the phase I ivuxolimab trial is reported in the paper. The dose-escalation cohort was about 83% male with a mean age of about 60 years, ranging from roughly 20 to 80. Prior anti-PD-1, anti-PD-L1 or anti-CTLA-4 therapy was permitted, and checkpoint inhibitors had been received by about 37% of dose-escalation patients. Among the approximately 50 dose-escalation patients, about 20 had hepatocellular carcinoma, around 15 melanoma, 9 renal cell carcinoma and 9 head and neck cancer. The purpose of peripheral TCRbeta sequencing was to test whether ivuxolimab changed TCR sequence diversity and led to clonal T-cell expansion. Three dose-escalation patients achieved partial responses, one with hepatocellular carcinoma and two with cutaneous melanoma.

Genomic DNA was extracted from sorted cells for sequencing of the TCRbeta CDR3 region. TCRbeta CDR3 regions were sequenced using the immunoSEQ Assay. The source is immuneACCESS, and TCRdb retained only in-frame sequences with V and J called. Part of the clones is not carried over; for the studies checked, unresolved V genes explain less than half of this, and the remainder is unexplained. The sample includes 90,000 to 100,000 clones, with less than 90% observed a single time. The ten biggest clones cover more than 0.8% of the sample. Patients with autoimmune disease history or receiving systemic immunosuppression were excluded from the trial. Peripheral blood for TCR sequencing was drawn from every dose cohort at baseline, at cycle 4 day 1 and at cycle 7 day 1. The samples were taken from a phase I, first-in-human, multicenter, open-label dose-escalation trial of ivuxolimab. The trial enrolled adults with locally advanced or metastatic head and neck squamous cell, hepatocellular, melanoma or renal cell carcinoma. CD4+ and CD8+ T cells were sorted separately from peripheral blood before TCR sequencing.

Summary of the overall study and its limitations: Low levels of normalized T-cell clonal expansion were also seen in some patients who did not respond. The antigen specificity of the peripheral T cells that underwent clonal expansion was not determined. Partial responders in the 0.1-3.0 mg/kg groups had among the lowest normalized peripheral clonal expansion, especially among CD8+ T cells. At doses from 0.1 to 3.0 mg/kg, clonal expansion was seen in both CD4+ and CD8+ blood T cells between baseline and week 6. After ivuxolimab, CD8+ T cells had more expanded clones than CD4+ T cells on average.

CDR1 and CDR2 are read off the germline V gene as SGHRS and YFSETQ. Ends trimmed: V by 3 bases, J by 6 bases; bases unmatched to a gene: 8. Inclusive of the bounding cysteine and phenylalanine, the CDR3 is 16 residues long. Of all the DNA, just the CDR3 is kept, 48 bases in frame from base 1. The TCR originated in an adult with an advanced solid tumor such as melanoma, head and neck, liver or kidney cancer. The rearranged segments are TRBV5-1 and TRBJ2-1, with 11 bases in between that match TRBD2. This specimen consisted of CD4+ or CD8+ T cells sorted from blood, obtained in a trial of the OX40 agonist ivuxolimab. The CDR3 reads CASSSEGLAVGNEQFF. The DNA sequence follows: TGCGCCAGCAGCTCAGAGGGACTAGCGGTAGGCAATGAGCAGTTCTTC.